Listed here are 12 T cell receptor beta chains from one sample, sequenced in a study of CD8 T cells in ankylosing spondylitis. General study findings and limits: Blood from ankylosing spondylitis patients appeared to carry a characteristic roughly 8-variant TCR beta motif.

Their antigen targets remain unknown. TCRdb recomputed calls from the 5' RACE reads with MiXCR, one row per CDR3 protein. The sample holds about 90,000 distinct CDR3 sequences, roughly 8.5% seen once. Sequenced sample: blood, either unsorted or a sorted T cell fraction (not recorded which). The receptor set was obtained from a male donor with ankylosing spondylitis.

The gene calls are TRBV30 and TRBJ1-2; the D is unclear. V lost 0 bases to trimming and J lost 4 bases, with 6 bases between them. Germline V gene sequence: CDR1 GTSNPN, CDR2 SVGIG (reference sequence). This CDR3 region has 12 residues. The DNA of the CDR3 is TGTGCCTGGAGTGTACCCATCTATGGCTACACCTTC. It yields the protein CAWSVPIYGYTF.

The chain is built from TRBV6-2 or TRBV6-3 and TRBJ2-7; 9 nucleotides match TRBD2. The germline V gene encodes CDR1 MNHEY and CDR2 SVGEGT. After removal of 5 bases from V and 1 base from J, the junction contained 3 bases not matched to a gene. CDR3 length: 14 residues. CDR3 residues: CASSVGLASYEQYV. The CDR3 coding sequence is TGTGCCAGCAGTGTGGGACTAGCATCCTACGAGCAGTACGTC.

Ten or more counts support this clonotype. V is TRBV10-3 and J is TRBJ1-1, with a possible D match to TRBD1 (6 bases). The CDR3 is 17 residues long. Germline-derived CDR1 and CDR2 are ENHRY and SYGVKD. The germline V and J ends were trimmed by 6 bases and 1 base, with 21 bases remaining between them. The CDR3 nucleotides are TGTGCCATCAGGTCCCACAGGGAAGCTAGTACGAACACTGAAGCTTTCTTT. This translates into CAIRSHREASTNTEAFF.

The table lists this clonotype with many counts. In DNA, the CDR3 is TGTGCCATCGGGGGACCAAATTCCTACGAGCAGTACGTC. Its translation is CAIGGPNSYEQYV. The chain is built from TRBV3-1 and TRBJ2-7; D possibly corresponds to TRBD2 (6 bases). The CDR3 is made up of 13 amino acids. Germline values: CDR1 LGHDT, CDR2 YNNKEL (reference sequence). V was clipped by 10 bases and J by 1 base, with 14 bases between them.

This clonotype was counted at least ten times. This sequence joins TRBV7-9 and TRBJ2-3; D possibly uses TRBD1 or TRBD2 (5 bases each). CDR1 and CDR2 (germline): SEHNR, FQNEAQ (reference sequence). V lost 3 bases to trimming and J lost 6 bases, with 10 bases between them. This CDR3 is 13 amino acids long. CDR3 sequence reads: CASSLRDLDTQYF. The DNA for the CDR3 is TGTGCCAGCAGCTTGAGGGACCTGGATACGCAGTATTTT.

This clonotype was counted at least ten times. The chain joins TRBV6-1 to TRBJ2-1; 11 bases are shared with TRBD1. The CDR3 consists of 16 residues. Germline assignment: CDR1 MNHNS and CDR2 SASEGT. Trimming removed 1 base from V and 9 bases from J; junction bases left unmatched: 8. The CDR3 loop reads CASSEVVGQGEGEQFF. The DNA of the CDR3 is TGTGCCAGCAGTGAAGTAGTGGGACAGGGGGAAGGTGAGCAGTTCTTC.

This clonotype has at least ten counts. This chain connects TRBV9 to TRBJ2-1; no clear D. The germline V gene encodes CDR1 SGDLS and CDR2 YYNGEE. This CDR3 has 15 residues. V was shortened by 4 bases and J by 3 bases, with 14 bases between the two germline ends. CDR3 in amino acids: CASSPALVVYNEQFF. The DNA of the CDR3 is TGTGCCAGCAGCCCAGCCCTTGTGGTCTACAATGAGCAGTTCTTC.

The chain employs TRBV4-1 and TRBJ2-5; 9 positions agree with TRBD2. The CDR3 consists of 16 residues. V trimming: 3 bases; J trimming: 5 bases; junction bases outside the gene matches: 10. Germline lookup yields CDR1 MGHRA and CDR2 YSYEKL. CDR3 sequence reads: CASSHGAGGPGETQYF. The DNA of the CDR3 is TGCGCCAGCAGCCACGGAGCGGGAGGTCCGGGGGAGACCCAGTACTTC.

In this sample, this clonotype turned up many times. This rearrangement joins TRBV6-1 to TRBJ2-7, with 7 bases lining up with TRBD1. Per germline, CDR1 MNHNS and CDR2 SASEGT. The CDR3 runs 16 residues. V lost 1 base and J lost 4; bases outside the gene matches: 10. DNA of the CDR3: TGTGCCAGCAGTGAAGGTGCGTCGCAGGGGGTGTACGAGCAGTACGTC. It encodes CASSEGASQGVYEQYV.

This chain connects TRBV11-2 to TRBJ2-7; either TRBD1 or TRBD2 may supply D (5 bases each). The CDR3 extends over 13 amino acids. Germline V CDR1 and CDR2: SGHAT, FQNNGV. Trimming removed 7 bases at V and 0 bases at J, with 10 bases between. The CDR3 DNA is TGTGCCAGCATGAGGGGATTCTCCTACGAGCAGTACTTC. Amino acids: CASMRGFSYEQYF.

This clonotype was found a few times. This chain joins TRBV2 and TRBJ2-3, with 7 bases matching TRBD2. Looked up from germline, CDR1 is SNHLY and CDR2 is FYNNEI. V lost 2 bases and J lost 0; bases outside the gene matches: 5. The length of the CDR3 is 16 residues. The CDR3 is CASSESSGASTDTQYF. CDR3 nucleotide sequence: TGTGCCAGCAGTGAATCCAGCGGGGCTAGCACAGATACGCAGTATTTT. Full variable domain (outside the CDR3, taken from reference TRBV2 and TRBJ2-3): EPEVTQTPSHQVTQMGQEVILRCVPISNHLYFYWYRQILGQKVEFLVSFYNNEISEKSEIFDDQFSVERPDGSNFTLKIRSTKLEDSAMYFCASSESSGASTDTQYFGPGTRLTVL.

This clonotype occurred many times. The chain carries TRBV27 and TRBJ2-3, with D perhaps TRBD1 (5 bases). Per germline, CDR1 MNHEY and CDR2 SMNVEV (reference sequence). V dropped 8 bases and J dropped 3 bases, with 15 bases sitting between them. CDR3 length: 14 residues. The CDR3 protein is CASLFLRETDTQYF. The CDR3 DNA reads TGTGCCAGCCTCTTTCTCAGGGAAACAGATACGCAGTATTTT.